These T cell receptor beta chains were read from a single sample in a study of OX40 agonist ivuxolimab in advanced cancers. Measured with immunoSEQ multiplex PCR; TCRdb has only the in-frame clones, and not every one. The sample records approximately 70,000 clones, approximately 85% being singletons. Sequencing was performed on CD4+ or CD8+ T cells sorted from blood, taken in a trial of the OX40 agonist ivuxolimab. These receptors came from an adult with an advanced solid tumor such as melanoma, head and neck, liver or kidney cancer. The CDR3 runs from the conserved cysteine through the conserved F or W. A D gene is named only where the DNA matches it firmly. Clone sizes are given selectively: once, few, many, or a class where the clone is expanded.

v_gene	j_gene	d_gene	abundance	CDR3nt	CDR3aa
TRBV5-1	TRBJ2-2	-	-	TGCGCCAGCAGCTTGGTCGGGGGAGACACCGGGGAGCTGTTTTTT	CASSLVGGDTGELFF
TRBV30	TRBJ2-1	-	once	TGTGCCTGGAGCCCCGGGGGGCTCAATGAGCAGTTCTTC	CAWSPGGLNEQFF
TRBV2	TRBJ1-6	-	few	TGTGCCAGCAGTCTGCAGGACACCTATAATTCACCCCTCCACTTT	CASSLQDTYNSPLHF
TRBV5-1	TRBJ2-7	-	-	TGCGCCAGCAGCTTGGGGCTAGCGGAGGGGGCCTACGAGCAGTACTTC	CASSLGLAEGAYEQYF
TRBV5-8	TRBJ2-5	TRBD2	-	TGTGCCAGCAGCTTGAGAGGGAGGGGCCACCAAGAGACCCAGTACTTC	CASSLRGRGHQETQYF
TRBV27	TRBJ2-7	-	-	TGTGCCAGCAGTCCCGCGGGGGCCCACGAGCAGTACTTC	CASSPAGAHEQYF
TRBV27	TRBJ1-1	-	few	TGTGCCAGCAGTTTATTCACGCACACTGAAGCTTTCTTT	CASSLFTHTEAFF
TRBV2	TRBJ1-6	TRBD1	-	TGTGCCAGCGGGGGACAGGGTCGAGGATCACCCCTCCACTTT	CASGGQGRGSPLHF
TRBV5-1	TRBJ2-7	-	-	TGCGCCAGCAGCTTGGGTACAATTACCGTTTACGGGCAGTACTTC	CASSLGTITVYGQYF
TRBV30	TRBJ1-6	-	-	TGTGCCTGGAGTAGGCGAAACCTTAATTCACCCCTCCACTTT	CAWSRRNLNSPLHF
TRBV6-1	TRBJ1-1	-	-	TGTGCCAGCAGTCATTCCTCGCGAACTGAAGCTTTCTTT	CASSHSSRTEAFF
TRBV2	TRBJ2-3	TRBD2	-	TGTGCCCTCAGGCGGGAGATCACAGATACGCAGTATTTT	CALRREITDTQYF
TRBV2	TRBJ1-4	TRBD1	-	TGTGCCAGCAGTAGGGGGCCAAATGAAAAACTGTTTTTT	CASSRGPNEKLFF
TRBV6-1	TRBJ2-7	-	-	TGTGCCAGCAGTGAAGCGGGCTGGGGAACCTACGAGCAGTACTTC	CASSEAGWGTYEQYF
TRBV6-1	TRBJ2-3	-	-	TGTGCCAGCAGTGGACAGGTCCTAGGGGCAGATACGCAGTATTTT	CASSGQVLGADTQYF
TRBV5-1	TRBJ2-1	TRBD1	-	TGCGCCAGCAGCTGGCAGGGGGACAACAATGAGCAGTTCTTC	CASSWQGDNNEQFF
TRBV19	TRBJ1-1	-	-	TGTGCCAGTAGTATCGGACAGCCGAACACTGAAGCTTTCTTT	CASSIGQPNTEAFF
TRBV7-8	TRBJ2-2	-	few	TGTGCCAGCAGCATCTACAGGGTTTCGAACACCGGGGAGCTGTTTTTT	CASSIYRVSNTGELFF
TRBV4-1	TRBJ1-3	-	-	TGCGCCAGCAGGCAAGGGCTGTTGGGAAACACCATATATTTT	CASRQGLLGNTIYF
TRBV6-5	TRBJ1-1	-	few	TGTGCCAGCAGCTTCAATCGCGCGGGCACTGAAGCTTTCTTT	CASSFNRAGTEAFF
TRBV6-5	TRBJ1-1	TRBD1	once	TGTGCCAGCAATGCAGGGGGCACGGGCACTGAAGCTTTCTTT	CASNAGGTGTEAFF
TRBV29-1	TRBJ2-3	-	-	TGCAGCGTTTTAGGGGGAGGGACAGATACGCAGTATTTT	CSVLGGGTDTQYF
TRBV5-1	TRBJ2-1	TRBD1	-	TGCGCCAGCAGCTTGGGGCAGGGGGCACGAAATGAGCAGTTCTTC	CASSLGQGARNEQFF
TRBV6-1	TRBJ2-7	TRBD1	once	TGTGCCAGCAGTGATAGGGACAGCGCCTACGAGCAGTACTTC	CASSDRDSAYEQYF
TRBV18	TRBJ1-1	-	-	TGTGCCAGCTCAGCAGCAGGGAACACTGAAGCTTTCTTT	CASSAAGNTEAFF
TRBV6-1	TRBJ1-3	-	-	TGTGCCAGCAGTGACCGCTCCCCGGGACTTTGGGGCGGAAACACCATATATTTT	CASSDRSPGLWGGNTIYF
TRBV6-1	TRBJ1-4	-	-	TGTGCCAGCCAGGATGCAACTAATGAAAAACTGTTTTTT	CASQDATNEKLFF
TRBV7-6	TRBJ1-6	-	-	TGTGCCAGCAGCTTAGAGGCGGCGGACCTAAATTCACCCCTCCACTTT	CASSLEAADLNSPLHF
TRBV5-1	TRBJ1-1	-	-	TGCGCCAGCCGAAGGGACAACTTGAACACTGAAGCTTTCTTT	CASRRDNLNTEAFF
TRBV9	TRBJ2-2	-	few	TGTGCCAGCAGCGTAGGAGGTGCCGGGGAGCTGTTTTTT	CASSVGGAGELFF
TRBV5-6	TRBJ1-2	-	-	TGTGCCAGCAGCTTCCTGGGGAGACTCTATGGCTACACCTTC	CASSFLGRLYGYTF
TRBV6-5	TRBJ2-5	TRBD1	-	TGTGCCAGCAGGAACAGGGGAGAGACCCAGTACTTC	CASRNRGETQYF
TRBV27	TRBJ1-1	-	-	TGTGCCAGCAAACCCGATTCCTTCATGAACACTGAAGCTTTCTTT	CASKPDSFMNTEAFF
TRBV30	TRBJ1-2	-	few	TGTGCCTGGAGTCTCCGGTCCTTAGGCTATGGCTACACCTTC	CAWSLRSLGYGYTF
TRBV5-6	TRBJ2-3	-	-	TGTGCCAGCAGCTCCTTGGACAGAGACACAGATACGCAGTATTTT	CASSSLDRDTDTQYF
TRBV19	TRBJ1-6	TRBD1	-	TGTGCCAGTACCGGCGGGACAGATAATTCACCCCTCCACTTT	CASTGGTDNSPLHF
TRBV19	TRBJ1-2	TRBD1	-	TGTGCCAGTAGTATCCCACAGGGGGCTAGCTATGGCTACACCTTC	CASSIPQGASYGYTF
TRBV2	TRBJ1-1	TRBD1	-	TGTGCCAGCAGTATAGGACAGGGGGGGAACACTGAAGCTTTCTTT	CASSIGQGGNTEAFF
TRBV6-5	TRBJ2-2	-	-	TGTGCCAGCAGTTACTCGACAGCTAACACCGGGGAGCTGTTTTTT	CASSYSTANTGELFF
TRBV28	TRBJ2-7	-	-	TGTGCCAGCAGTTTAGGGACCTCAGGGGTTTCCGAGCAGTACTTC	CASSLGTSGVSEQYF
TRBV30	TRBJ1-1	-	-	TGTGCCTGGAGTATGTACAGCATGAACACTGAAGCTTTCTTT	CAWSMYSMNTEAFF
TRBV7-2	TRBJ1-2	-	-	TGTGCCGGGACGGACAATACCCTCTATGGCTACACCTTC	CAGTDNTLYGYTF
TRBV18	TRBJ2-3	-	-	TGTGCCAGCTCAATAAATCCAGGAACTCCTACAGATACGCAGTATTTT	CASSINPGTPTDTQYF
TRBV11-3	TRBJ1-1	TRBD1	-	TGTGCCAGCAGCACCCGACAGGGGGAAGACACTGAAGCTTTCTTT	CASSTRQGEDTEAFF
TRBV7-2	TRBJ2-6	TRBD1	-	TGTGCCAGCAGCCCTCAACAGGGGGTTCGTGGGGCCAACGTCCTGACTTTC	CASSPQQGVRGANVLTF
TRBV21-1	TRBJ2-1	-	-	TGTGCCAGCAGCATCTTACACCCGCCTAGGCAGTTCTTC	CASSILHPPRQFF
TRBV6-5	TRBJ2-7	-	-	TGTGCCAGCAGTTACCTAGCAGGTTCCTACGAGCAGTACTTC	CASSYLAGSYEQYF
TRBV6-4	TRBJ1-1	-	few	TGTGCCAGCAGTGCCCACTTGTGGACTGAAGCTTTCTTT	CASSAHLWTEAFF
TRBV29-1	TRBJ2-6	TRBD1	-	TGCAGCGTTGAAGGCCCACAGGGGTTAAGCTCTGGGGCCAACGTCCTGACTTTC	CSVEGPQGLSSGANVLTF
TRBV5-1	TRBJ2-3	-	-	TGCGCCAGCAGCAGAGGGACGACTCCTAGCACAGATACGCAGTATTTT	CASSRGTTPSTDTQYF
TRBV7-2	TRBJ2-1	-	-	TGTGCCAGCAGCCCACAGGGCCTTTCCAACAATGAGCAGTTCTTC	CASSPQGLSNNEQFF
TRBV5-4	TRBJ1-2	TRBD1	once	TGTGCCAGCAGCCAAGGGACAGGGGGTTGGGGCAATGGCTACACCTTC	CASSQGTGGWGNGYTF
TRBV18	TRBJ1-5	-	-	TGTGCCAGCTCACCAAGGACAGATCAGCCCCAGCATTTT	CASSPRTDQPQHF
TRBV19	TRBJ1-2	-	few	TGTGCCAGTAGTAGATACAGGGCGGGCTACACCTTC	CASSRYRAGYTF
TRBV6-6	TRBJ1-3	-	many	TGTGCCATTTCGTTCATGGGACAAGGAGACACCATATATTTT	CAISFMGQGDTIYF